Listed here are 13 T cell receptor beta chains from one sample, sequenced in a study of shared clonotypes between healthy human individuals. Here immunoSEQ multiplex PCR was the method, and the copy in TCRdb shows in-frame clones only, minus some. The table includes approximately 530,000 clones, 95% to 96% detected once. The sample comprised naive CD4+ T cells sorted from blood. Subset in this sample: CD45RA+ positively selected. The receptors were gathered from a woman under 40 in good health.

This clone was observed a single time. The chain uses TRBV7-9 and TRBJ2-7; perhaps TRBD1 as D (9 bases). The CDR3 extends over 18 amino acids. The germline V and J ends were trimmed by 4 bases and 5 bases, with 27 bases remaining between them. The germline V gene encodes CDR1 SEHNR and CDR2 FQNEAQ (reference sequence). The DNA of the CDR3 is TGTGCCAGCAGCTCACCAGGACAGGGGTCCGGGAGGGCCCACGAGCAGTACTTC. Its translation: CASSSPGQGSGRAHEQYF.

V gene TRBV28 combines with J gene TRBJ2-5, with D possibly being TRBD1 or TRBD2 (5 bases each). Near its end, the DNA agrees better with TRBJ2-7, so the J call may be wrong. The CDR3 totals 14 residues. The germline gives CDR1 MDHEN, CDR2 SYDVKM. The chain's CDR3 is CASSFSRDALEQYF. CDR3 DNA sequence: TGTGCCAGCAGTTTCAGCAGGGACGCCCTCGAGCAGTACTTC.

V is TRBV7-2 and J is TRBJ1-4; possible D gene TRBD1, 5 bases. The CDR3 has 15 residues. V gave up 2 bases and J gave up 0 bases, with 7 bases separating them. Germline V gene sequence: CDR1 SGHTA, CDR2 FQGNSA. CDR3 in DNA: TGTGCCAGCAGCTTACCGACAGCAACTAATGAAAAACTGTTTTTT. The encoded protein is CASSLPTATNEKLFF.

V and J are TRBV19 and TRBJ2-6; TRBD1 matches 9 bases. The germline V gene encodes CDR1 LNHDA and CDR2 SQIVND (reference sequence). The CDR3 is made up of 20 amino acids. V shed 6 bases and J 4 bases; nucleotides not matched to a gene: 19. DNA of the CDR3: TGTGCCAGTAGATCAAGCCCCTTGGACAGGGGCAATAGGGGGGCCAACGTCCTGACTTTC. Translation gives CASRSSPLDRGNRGANVLTF.

Here the CDR3 DNA reads TGTGCCGTTACAGGGCCCCAAGAGACCCAGTACTTC. Translated: CAVTGPQETQYF. The rearrangement links TRBV30 to TRBJ2-5, with a weak D call TRBD1 (6 bases). The CDR3 length is 12 residues. V lost 8 bases and J 1 base, leaving 11 bases between the germline ends. Per germline, CDR1 GTSNPN and CDR2 SVGIG (reference sequence).

The chain has TRBV5-1 and TRBJ2-2; 8 nucleotides line up with TRBD1. Unmatched junction bases numbered 3, after V lost 4 bases and J lost 4 bases. Germline CDR1 is SGHRS and CDR2 is YFSETQ. This CDR3 spans 14 amino acids. CDR3: CASSGTGGTGELFF. DNA of the CDR3: TGCGCCAGCAGCGGAACAGGGGGCACCGGGGAGCTGTTTTTT.

The chain has TRBV4-1 and TRBJ1-3; the D gene is possibly TRBD1 (5 bases). This CDR3 has 15 amino acids. V was trimmed by 4 bases and J by 2 bases, leaving 12 bases between them. Germline CDR1 and CDR2: MGHRA and YSYEKL. This CDR3 is CASSPGRGTGNTIYF. CDR3 DNA: TGCGCCAGCAGCCCAGGCCGGGGGACTGGAAACACCATATATTTT.

CDR3 loop: CASSAYSGHGWNEQFF. For the CDR3, the DNA is TGTGCCAGCAGCGCATATTCGGGACACGGTTGGAATGAGCAGTTCTTC. J is TRBJ2-1 and V is TRBV9, with D perhaps matching TRBD1 (6 bases). Germline CDR1 reads SGDLS; CDR2 reads YYNGEE. The CDR3 has 16 amino acids. Trimming stripped 3 bases from V and 7 bases from J, with 20 bases between.

This chain links TRBV11-2 with TRBJ2-3; 10 bases agree with TRBD2. The CDR3 spans 17 residues. With 5 bases clipped from V and 2 bases from J, the junction kept 10 bases outside the gene matches. The germline V gene has CDR1 SGHAT and CDR2 FQNNGV. The CDR3 region has the DNA TGTGCCAGCAGCCTGGCGGCGACTAGCGGGTACACAGATACGCAGTATTTT. It specifies CASSLAATSGYTDTQYF.

The chain's CDR3 is CASSESLAGSNEQFF. The CDR3 region has the DNA TGCGCCAGCAGTGAATCACTAGCGGGCTCCAATGAGCAGTTCTTC. This chain links TRBV10-1 with TRBJ2-1; 9 bases line up with TRBD2. Germline CDR1 WNHNN, CDR2 SYGVQD (reference sequence). J lost 6 bases, V lost 3 bases, and 6 bases had no gene match. The CDR3 covers 15 residues.

This CDR3 reads CASSGYRASNYGYTF. CDR3 bases: TGTGCCAGCAGTGGGTACAGGGCCTCTAACTATGGCTACACCTTC. This chain connects TRBV6-6 to TRBJ1-2, with D tentatively TRBD1 (6 bases). Germline CDR1 reads MNHNY; CDR2 reads SVGAGI (reference sequence). The CDR3 is 15 amino acids. Trimming left V 5 bases short and J 0 bases short, with 13 bases between.

The V and J genes are TRBV5-6 and TRBJ2-1; no firm D call. This CDR3 comprises 17 residues. Trimming removed 0 bases at V and 6 bases at J, with 19 bases between. The germline V gene has CDR1 SGHDT and CDR2 YYEEEE. In DNA form, the CDR3 reads TGTGCCAGCAGCTTGGCCGGCTGGGTAGGTACCCTCAATGAGCAGTTCTTC. This translates into CASSLAGWVGTLNEQFF.

The chain couples TRBV2 to TRBJ1-4; D unclear. Germline-derived CDR1 and CDR2 are SNHLY and FYNNEI. V lost 2 bases, J lost 2 bases, and 12 bases lay in between. The CDR3 contains 16 residues. The CDR3 is CASSEILEKTNEKLFF. DNA for the CDR3: TGTGCCAGCAGTGAAATCTTGGAGAAGACTAATGAAAAACTGTTTTTT.